This TCR beta chain was sequenced for a study of T cells after yellow fever vaccination. TCR cDNA was made by 5'RACE template switching, adding a universal primer site and UMIs. Each CDR3 protein gets one entry after TCRdb re-called the 5' RACE reads with MiXCR. The sample carries roughly 250,000 distinct CDR3 sequences, over 10% recorded once. The J segment lost 6 bases and the V segment lost 6 bases, leaving 14 bases of the junction unmatched. The germline gives CDR1 DFQATT, CDR2 SNEGSKA (reference sequence). This CDR3 has 16 residues. This clonotype was seen only a few times. What it binds is unknown. Whole-study findings and limits: A small share of clonotypes appeared in both CD4 and CD8 compartments. Primary-vaccination clones mostly resurfaced post-booster (roughly 97% CD4, more than 85% CD8).

The material was CD4+ T cells sorted from PBMCs, obtained 45 days after the yellow fever booster vaccination. This clonotype was obtained from a man aged 25-40 years who received the YFV17D yellow fever vaccine. The V gene is TRBV20-1, the J gene TRBJ1-1; the match to TRBD1 covers 12 bases. The chain's CDR3 is CSANSGTGGGASEAFF. In DNA, the CDR3 is TGCAGTGCCAATTCCGGGACAGGGGGCGGAGCGTCTGAAGCTTTCTTT.